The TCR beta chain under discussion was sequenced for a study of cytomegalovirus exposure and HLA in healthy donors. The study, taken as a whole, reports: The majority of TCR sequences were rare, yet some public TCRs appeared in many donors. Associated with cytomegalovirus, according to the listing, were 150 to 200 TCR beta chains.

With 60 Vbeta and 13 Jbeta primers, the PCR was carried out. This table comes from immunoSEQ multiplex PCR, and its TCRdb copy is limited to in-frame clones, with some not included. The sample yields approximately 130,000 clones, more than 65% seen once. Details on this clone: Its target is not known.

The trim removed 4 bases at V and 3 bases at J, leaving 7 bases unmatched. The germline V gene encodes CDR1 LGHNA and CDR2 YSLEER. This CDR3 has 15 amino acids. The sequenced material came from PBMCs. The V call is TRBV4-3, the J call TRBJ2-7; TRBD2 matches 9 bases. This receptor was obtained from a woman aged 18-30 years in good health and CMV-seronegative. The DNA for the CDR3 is TGCGCCAGCAGCCCGGCTAGCGGGGCGTTCTACGAGCAGTACTTC. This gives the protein CASSPASGAFYEQYF.